This T cell receptor beta chain stems from a study of cytomegalovirus exposure and HLA in healthy donors. Regarding the study as a whole: A later analysis showed that HLA-associated TCR beta chains had undergone more clonal expansion than equally common others. Most TCR sequences were uncommon, yet certain public TCRs appeared in many donors. One variant, a missense change in DCLRE1C, was linked in a later analysis to TCR beta V- and J-gene trimming. Presence/absence comparisons presumed near-even sequencing depth among donors.

13 Jbeta primers and 60 Vbeta primers were used for the PCR. The data were produced by immunoSEQ multiplex PCR, yet TCRdb's version contains in-frame clones alone and is incomplete. In the table there are about 170,000 clones, 77% of which are singletons. The V and J ends lost 1 base and 5 bases respectively, with 15 bases between them. Per germline, CDR1 SGHRS and CDR2 YFSETQ. This CDR3 spans 15 amino acids. Turning to this clone: Its antigen is undetermined.

The sequencing input was PBMCs. The source is a woman in her twenties or thirties in good health and CMV-seropositive. The chain links TRBV5-1 to TRBJ2-5; D is possibly TRBD2 (6 bases). CDR3 amino acids: CASSLNGSREETQYF. CDR3 nucleotides: TGCGCCAGCAGCTTGAACGGGAGTCGTGAGGAGACCCAGTACTTC.